The present T cell receptor beta chain was sequenced within a study of blood T cell repertoires in COVID-19. Data came from immunoSEQ multiplex PCR; TCRdb stores just in-frame clones and leaves some out. Here the sample spans nearly 400,000 clones, 85% to 90% being singletons. The CDR3 has 17 amino acids. CDR1 and CDR2 from the germline V gene are SGHRS and YFSETQ. The trim removed 2 bases at V and 5 bases at J, leaving 13 bases unmatched. The source of this sequence is a woman aged 25-40 years who had recovered from COVID-19. Sequences were obtained from PBMCs or T cells enriched from blood (not recorded which). The chain uses TRBV5-1 and TRBJ2-7, with 10 bases aligning to TRBD1. The chain's CDR3 is CASSFRDRGAVGNEQYF. The DNA for the CDR3 is TGCGCCAGCAGCTTCCGGGACAGGGGCGCGGTCGGGAACGAGCAGTACTTC.